These T cell receptor beta chains were read from a single sample in a study of Graves' ophthalmopathy and Graves' hyperthyroidism. Each CDR3 protein is one row after TCRdb ran MiXCR on the multiplex PCR reads. The repertoire has 200,000 to 250,000 distinct CDR3 sequences, roughly 27% of them found once; the top ten carry 9.1%. The specimen sequenced was peripheral blood. The origin of the receptors is a man aged 45-65 years with Graves' ophthalmopathy. Both conserved end residues are part of each CDR3. A D gene is named only where the DNA matches it firmly. The size entry is marked missing in some rows and otherwise reads once, few, many or a size class.

d_gene: TRBD1; v_gene: TRBV6-1; abundance: many; j_gene: TRBJ2-2; CDR3nt: TGTGCCAGCAGTGAAAGGCAGGGGGAGAACACCGGGGAGCTGTTTTTT; CDR3aa: CASSERQGENTGELFF
d_gene: TRBD2; v_gene: TRBV28; abundance: many; j_gene: TRBJ2-2; CDR3nt: TGTGCCAGCAGTTACGGGACTATTGGCACCGGGGAGCTGTTTTTT; CDR3aa: CASSYGTIGTGELFF
d_gene: -; v_gene: TRBV28; abundance: many; j_gene: TRBJ2-5; CDR3nt: TGTGCCAGCAATGGAGAGACCCAGTACTTC; CDR3aa: CASNGETQYF
d_gene: -; v_gene: TRBV12-3/TRBV12-4; abundance: many; j_gene: TRBJ2-7; CDR3nt: TGTGCCAGCAGCCGAAGACAGGATCTGGGGGAGCAGTACTTC; CDR3aa: CASSRRQDLGEQYF
d_gene: -; v_gene: TRBV10-1; abundance: many; j_gene: TRBJ1-2; CDR3nt: TGCGCCAGCAGTGAGTCAGGGGACTATGGCTACACCTTC; CDR3aa: CASSESGDYGYTF
d_gene: -; v_gene: TRBV6-2/TRBV6-3; abundance: -; j_gene: TRBJ2-5; CDR3nt: TGTGCCAGCAGTCCAGGGGTAGTGGAGACCCAGTACTTC; CDR3aa: CASSPGVVETQYF
d_gene: -; v_gene: TRBV7-9; abundance: -; j_gene: TRBJ2-5; CDR3nt: TGTGCCAGCGCGATCGGCAGCGGGGAGACCCAGTACTTC; CDR3aa: CASAIGSGETQYF
d_gene: -; v_gene: TRBV30; abundance: many; j_gene: TRBJ1-1; CDR3nt: TGTGCCTGGAGTTGGGCAGAGGACACTGAAGCTTTCTTT; CDR3aa: CAWSWAEDTEAFF
d_gene: TRBD2; v_gene: TRBV2; abundance: many; j_gene: TRBJ2-2; CDR3nt: TGTGCCAGCAGACTAGCGGGAGCGGGCACCGGGGAGCTGTTTTTT; CDR3aa: CASRLAGAGTGELFF
d_gene: -; v_gene: TRBV6-5; abundance: many; j_gene: TRBJ2-7; CDR3nt: TGTGCCAGCAGTTACGAAAACTCCTACGAGCAGTACTTC; CDR3aa: CASSYENSYEQYF
d_gene: -; v_gene: TRBV7-2; abundance: many; j_gene: TRBJ2-5; CDR3nt: TGTGCCAGCAGCTTCGGGTCTGGAGAGACCCAGTACTTC; CDR3aa: CASSFGSGETQYF
d_gene: -; v_gene: TRBV6-1; abundance: -; j_gene: TRBJ2-5; CDR3nt: TGTGCCAGCACCGGAGCCAGGAAAGAGACCCAGTACTTC; CDR3aa: CASTGARKETQYF
d_gene: -; v_gene: TRBV7-2; abundance: many; j_gene: TRBJ1-2; CDR3nt: TGTGCCAGCAGCTTAGAGGTGCAGGCCTATGGCTACACCTTC; CDR3aa: CASSLEVQAYGYTF
d_gene: -; v_gene: TRBV9; abundance: many; j_gene: TRBJ1-4; CDR3nt: TGTGCCAGCAGCGTAGGGTTGGGGGGGGGATCTAATGAAAAACTGTTTTTT; CDR3aa: CASSVGLGGGSNEKLFF
d_gene: TRBD2; v_gene: TRBV6-6; abundance: many; j_gene: TRBJ2-7; CDR3nt: TGTGCCAGCAGTACCCACTCCGGACAGGGACTAGCGGGAGGTTACGAGCAGTACTTC; CDR3aa: CASSTHSGQGLAGGYEQYF
d_gene: -; v_gene: TRBV4-3; abundance: many; j_gene: TRBJ2-7; CDR3nt: TGCGCCAGCAGCCAGGCCTTCGGTGGAACTGGTTCCTACGAGCAGTACTTC; CDR3aa: CASSQAFGGTGSYEQYF
d_gene: TRBD1; v_gene: TRBV7-8; abundance: -; j_gene: TRBJ2-7; CDR3nt: TGTGCCAGCAGCTTAGTAGGGACAGGGGACGAGCAGTACTTC; CDR3aa: CASSLVGTGDEQYF
d_gene: -; v_gene: TRBV20-1; abundance: -; j_gene: TRBJ2-5; CDR3nt: TGCAGTGCCATAGAGGTGGAGACCCAGTACTTC; CDR3aa: CSAIEVETQYF
d_gene: TRBD2; v_gene: TRBV6-2/TRBV6-3; abundance: -; j_gene: TRBJ2-7; CDR3nt: TGTGCCAGCAGTAATCGACTAGCGGGAGCTCCCTCCTACGAGCAGTACTTC; CDR3aa: CASSNRLAGAPSYEQYF
d_gene: -; v_gene: TRBV7-2; abundance: -; j_gene: TRBJ2-5; CDR3nt: TGTGCCAGCAGCTTAGTGACTGGTCAAGAGACCCAGTACTTC; CDR3aa: CASSLVTGQETQYF
d_gene: -; v_gene: TRBV11-2; abundance: many; j_gene: TRBJ1-5; CDR3nt: TGTGCCAGCAGCTTAGATGGCAGTAGCAATCAGCCCCAGCATTTT; CDR3aa: CASSLDGSSNQPQHF
d_gene: -; v_gene: TRBV20-1; abundance: -; j_gene: TRBJ1-6; CDR3nt: TGCAGTGCGAGCCGACAGAGTCTAAATAATTCACCCCTCCACTTT; CDR3aa: CSASRQSLNNSPLHF
d_gene: TRBD2; v_gene: TRBV20-1; abundance: many; j_gene: TRBJ2-7; CDR3nt: TGCAGTGCTGACCCAATACTAGCGGGGGTCTCCTACGAGCAGTACTTC; CDR3aa: CSADPILAGVSYEQYF
d_gene: -; v_gene: TRBV7-8; abundance: many; j_gene: TRBJ2-7; CDR3nt: TGTGCCAGCAGCTCCCGGGCCAGCCTCGAGCAGTACTTC; CDR3aa: CASSSRASLEQYF
d_gene: TRBD1; v_gene: TRBV11-1; abundance: many; j_gene: TRBJ1-1; CDR3nt: TGTGCCAGCAGCTTAGTAGGGGGCCGGGGAGCTTTCTTT; CDR3aa: CASSLVGGRGAFF
d_gene: TRBD2; v_gene: TRBV6-2/TRBV6-3; abundance: many; j_gene: TRBJ2-5; CDR3nt: TGTGCCAGCAAGGATTTCGGGAGGGAGACCCAGTACTTC; CDR3aa: CASKDFGRETQYF
d_gene: -; v_gene: TRBV6-5; abundance: -; j_gene: TRBJ1-2; CDR3nt: TGTGCCAGCACGTTGAGTAGCGGCTATGGCTACACCTTC; CDR3aa: CASTLSSGYGYTF
d_gene: -; v_gene: TRBV28; abundance: -; j_gene: TRBJ1-2; CDR3nt: TGTGCCAGCAGTTTCGGGGGGAGTCAGGCCTATGGCTACACCTTC; CDR3aa: CASSFGGSQAYGYTF
d_gene: TRBD1; v_gene: TRBV29-1; abundance: many; j_gene: TRBJ2-5; CDR3nt: TGCAGCGTTGCTGTCCGGGACAGACAAGAGACCCAGTACTTC; CDR3aa: CSVAVRDRQETQYF
d_gene: TRBD1; v_gene: TRBV20-1; abundance: many; j_gene: TRBJ1-2; CDR3nt: TGCAGTGCAGGGACAGTTGATGGCTACACCTTC; CDR3aa: CSAGTVDGYTF
d_gene: -; v_gene: TRBV6-1; abundance: many; j_gene: TRBJ1-2; CDR3nt: TGTGCCAGCAGTCCGCTGATAGGGAGCTATGGCTACACCTTC; CDR3aa: CASSPLIGSYGYTF
d_gene: -; v_gene: TRBV3-1; abundance: many; j_gene: TRBJ2-5; CDR3nt: TGTGCCAGCAGCCAAGATCTCGGCCAAGAGACCCAGTACTTC; CDR3aa: CASSQDLGQETQYF
d_gene: -; v_gene: TRBV29-1; abundance: many; j_gene: TRBJ2-7; CDR3nt: TGCAGCGTTGTTTCTGGGTCCGAGCAGTACTTC; CDR3aa: CSVVSGSEQYF
d_gene: TRBD1; v_gene: TRBV29-1; abundance: many; j_gene: TRBJ2-7; CDR3nt: TGCAGCGCGGGGACAGGGGGGCCCTACGAGCAGTACTTC; CDR3aa: CSAGTGGPYEQYF
d_gene: TRBD1; v_gene: TRBV20-1; abundance: many; j_gene: TRBJ2-7; CDR3nt: TGCAGTGTTCCGGGACAGGGAAGAGGCGAGCAGTACTTC; CDR3aa: CSVPGQGRGEQYF
d_gene: -; v_gene: TRBV19; abundance: many; j_gene: TRBJ2-2; CDR3nt: TGTGCCAGTACCCCACTAGATTCCACCGGGGAGCTGTTTTTT; CDR3aa: CASTPLDSTGELFF
d_gene: -; v_gene: TRBV19; abundance: many; j_gene: TRBJ1-1; CDR3nt: TGTGCCAGTAGTATAGATCCAAGGGTGGGGGAGGACACTGAAGCTTTCTTT; CDR3aa: CASSIDPRVGEDTEAFF
d_gene: TRBD1; v_gene: TRBV27; abundance: -; j_gene: TRBJ1-1; CDR3nt: TGTGCCAGCAGTCGACAGGGTGCTGAAGCTTTCTTT; CDR3aa: CASSRQGAEAFF
d_gene: TRBD1; v_gene: TRBV28; abundance: many; j_gene: TRBJ1-1; CDR3nt: TGTGCCAGCAGTTTAGCGACAGGGCGCACTGAAGCTTTCTTT; CDR3aa: CASSLATGRTEAFF
d_gene: -; v_gene: TRBV28; abundance: -; j_gene: TRBJ1-6; CDR3nt: TGTGCCAGCAGTTCGATGAGGTATTCACCCCTCCACTTT; CDR3aa: CASSSMRYSPLHF
d_gene: -; v_gene: TRBV5-6; abundance: many; j_gene: TRBJ2-7; CDR3nt: TGTGCCAGCAGCTCGACGGAAAGCAACTACGAGCAGTACTTC; CDR3aa: CASSSTESNYEQYF